Presented here are 11 T cell receptor beta chains from one specimen sequenced in a study of CD8 T cells in ankylosing spondylitis. TCRdb itself ran the 5' RACE reads through MiXCR, one entry per CDR3 protein. The sample yields 85,000 to 100,000 distinct CDR3 sequences, 8.5% to 9% seen once. Sequencing used blood, either unsorted or a sorted T cell fraction (not recorded which). The receptor set was obtained from a male donor with ankylosing spondylitis or in good health (not recorded which).

This clonotype has a count of ten or more. The chain links TRBV5-6 to TRBJ2-3; D unresolved. The CDR3 contains 17 residues. Trimming removed 2 bases from V and 2 bases from J, with 18 bases in between. CDR1 is SGHDT and CDR2 is YYEEEE in the germline V gene. The chain's CDR3 is CASSFADLSRLTDTQYF. Here the CDR3 DNA reads TGTGCCAGCAGCTTCGCCGACCTTAGCAGACTCACAGATACGCAGTATTTT.

This clonotype was seen a handful of times. This chain links TRBV5-1 with TRBJ1-1; D ambiguous. Germline loops: CDR1 SGHRS, CDR2 YFSETQ. The CDR3 is 14 residues long. Deletions cut 1 base from V and 1 base from J, with 8 bases between. CDR3 loop: CASSLTSWNTEAFF. Written as DNA, the CDR3 is TGCGCCAGCAGCTTGACCAGTTGGAACACTGAAGCTTTCTTT.

This clonotype has just one count. The V call is TRBV12-3 or TRBV12-4, the J call TRBJ2-3; 7 bases map to TRBD2. CDR3 length: 16 amino acids. Trimming at V came to 5 bases and at J to 0 bases, leaving 8 bases not matched to a gene. In DNA form, the CDR3 reads TGTGCCAGCAGTCAAGCGGGGTCCTCTAGCACAGATACGCAGTATTTT. It is translated as CASSQAGSSSTDTQYF.

This clonotype has ten or more counts. V is TRBV5-6 and J is TRBJ1-5; no definite D call. CDR3 length equals 18 residues. The V gene's germline CDR1 is SGHDT and CDR2 YYEEEE. Trimming shortened V by 1 base and J by 7 bases, and 24 bases separated the two germline ends. Here the CDR3 reads CASSLFVGLLKEGQPQHF. CDR3 DNA sequence: TGTGCCAGCAGCTTGTTTGTTGGGTTGTTAAAGGAAGGGCAGCCCCAGCATTTT. Based on the CDR3 plus reference TRBV5-6 and TRBJ1-5, the full variable domain is DAGVTQSPTHLIKTRGQQVTLRCSPKSGHDTVSWYQQALGQGPQFIFQYYEEEERQRGNFPDRFSGHQFPNYSSELNVNALLLGDSALYLCASSLFVGLLKEGQPQHFGDGTRLSIL.

This clonotype occurred a few times. The chain is built from TRBV5-4 and TRBJ2-1; D uncertain. The CDR3 has 14 residues. Germline CDR1 is SGHNT and CDR2 is YYREEE (reference sequence). V lost 0 bases and J 9 bases, leaving 13 bases between the germline ends. The DNA for the CDR3 is TGTGCCAGCAGCTTGGTTGTAGGGTCTCGTGAGCAGTTCTTC. Translated: CASSLVVGSREQFF.

This clonotype was picked up many times. This chain links TRBV14 with TRBJ1-2; no clear D gene. This CDR3 is 15 amino acids long. Trimming pared 4 bases from V and 6 bases from J, leaving 18 bases between. The germline V gene has CDR1 SGHDN and CDR2 FVKESK. CDR3 loop: CASSLGVHQSNGYTF. The CDR3 DNA reads TGTGCCAGCAGCCTGGGAGTTCATCAGTCTAATGGCTACACCTTC. Complete variable domain (other parts from reference TRBV14 and TRBJ1-2): EAGVTQFPSHSVIEKGQTVTLRCDPISGHDNLYWYRRVMGKEIKFLLHFVKESKQDESGMPNNRFLAERTGGTYSTLKVQPAELEDSGVYFCASSLGVHQSNGYTFGSGTRLTVV.

This clonotype has at least ten counts. The CDR3 nucleotides read TGTGCCAGCAGCTATACTAGCGGGGGGTCGAACTCCTACGAGCAGTACTTC. This codes for CASSYTSGGSNSYEQYF. V and J are TRBV2 and TRBJ2-7; 12 bases are shared with TRBD2. The CDR3 consists of 17 residues. After removal of 6 bases from V and 0 bases from J, the junction contained 9 bases not matched to a gene. Germline V gives CDR1 SNHLY, CDR2 FYNNEI.

This clonotype was counted many times. The rearrangement joins TRBV10-3 to TRBJ2-7, with TRBD1 identical over 7 bases. From germline, CDR1 is ENHRY and CDR2 SYGVKD. V lost 6 bases and J lost 1; bases outside the gene matches: 6. This CDR3 region has 14 residues. CDR3 DNA: TGTGCCATCAGAGCTGGGACAGCTTCCTACGAGCAGTACTTC. Translated: CAIRAGTASYEQYF.

This clonotype was counted ten times or more. The chain is built from TRBV29-1 and TRBJ1-1, with no clear D. V lost 3 bases to trimming and J lost 1 base, with 9 bases between them. The germline V gene encodes CDR1 SQVTM and CDR2 ANQGSEA. The CDR3 spans 13 residues. The CDR3 bases are TGCAGCGTTGATGGAGCCTCGAACACTGAAGCTTTCTTT. Encoded protein: CSVDGASNTEAFF.

This clonotype was recorded at least ten times. This chain joins TRBV3-1 and TRBJ2-1; D unresolved. V lost 0 bases to trimming and J lost 4 bases, with 10 bases between them. The germline V gene has CDR1 LGHDT and CDR2 YNNKEL (reference sequence). The CDR3 extends over 15 amino acids. Here the CDR3 reads CASSQELDRYNEQFF. The CDR3 region has the DNA TGTGCCAGCAGCCAAGAGCTGGACCGATACAATGAGCAGTTCTTC.

This clonotype was recorded at least ten times. This chain joins TRBV19 and TRBJ1-5, with 8 nucleotides matching TRBD1. The CDR3 runs 14 residues. V was pared by 6 bases and J by 6 bases, with 7 bases of the junction left unmatched. CDR1 and CDR2 (germline): LNHDA, SQIVND (reference sequence). CDR3 in amino acids: CASRLGQERQPQHF. The CDR3 nucleotides read TGTGCCAGTAGGCTGGGACAGGAGCGTCAGCCCCAGCATTTT.